A single TCR beta chain is shown here with its context. These data belong to a study of T cells expressing NK-cell markers. This CDR3 is built from 14 residues. TCRdb processed the 5' RACE reads again and assigns one entry to each CDR3 protein, with no DNA. This sample's table reports roughly 430,000 distinct CDR3 sequences. The chain uses TRBV12-3 or TRBV12-4 and TRBJ2-1; lacking DNA, the TRBD1 call made by TCRdb goes unchecked. The sample consisted of blood T cells: a sorted CD56 or NKG2C T cell subset, CD4+ or CD8+ T cells, or bulk PBMC T cells (not recorded which). This receptor was taken from a woman between 18 and 70 years old in good health. The CDR3 here is CASSFRGQPNEQFF.